The 8 T cell receptor beta chains listed next were all sequenced from one sample in a study of T cell responses to AZD1222 COVID-19 vaccine. Sequencing was performed with immunoSEQ multiplex PCR; in TCRdb, only in-frame clones are kept and a portion is missing. The top ten hold under 4% of the sample, which has more than 100,000 clones, roughly nine tenths seen once. The source material was peripheral blood, sampled on day 0 of AZD1222 vaccination. The receptors shown here come from an adult in good health.

The V gene is TRBV9, the J gene TRBJ2-7; 7 bases agree with TRBD2. Per the germline V gene, CDR1 is SGDLS and CDR2 is YYNGEE. CDR3 length: 14 amino acids. The V segment lost 3 bases and the J segment 3 bases; nucleotides outside the gene matches: 6. In DNA, the CDR3 is TGTGCCAGCAGCGCCCTTCGGGAGGACTACGAGCAGTACTTC. This gives the protein CASSALREDYEQYF.

The J gene is TRBJ2-5, the V gene TRBV11-2; TRBD1 aligns across 8 bases. The CDR3 is 16 amino acids. V was pared by 1 base and J by 4 bases, with 8 bases of the junction left unmatched. Germline V gene lookup returns CDR1 SGHAT and CDR2 FQNNGV. The CDR3 nucleotides are TGTGCCAGCAGCTTAGGCCCCGGACAGGGCGGAGAGACCCAGTACTTC. It codes for CASSLGPGQGGETQYF.

The chain carries TRBV5-1 and TRBJ2-5; D may correspond to TRBD1 or TRBD2 (5 bases each). The germline gives CDR1 SGHRS, CDR2 YFSETQ. The CDR3 has 15 amino acids. V was clipped by 1 base and J by 4 bases, with 14 bases between them. The CDR3 spells CASSLTWGSGETQYF. For the CDR3, the DNA is TGCGCCAGCAGCTTGACCTGGGGGAGCGGAGAGACCCAGTACTTC.

The chain has TRBV13 and TRBJ2-7, with D unresolved. There are 13 residues in the CDR3. The germline V gene encodes CDR1 PRHDT and CDR2 FYEKMQ (reference sequence). The ends were cut back, 5 bases at V and 5 bases at J, with 13 bases in the middle. This CDR3 is CASSVRAIDEQYF. The CDR3 coding sequence is TGTGCCAGCAGCGTCCGGGCTATCGACGAGCAGTACTTC.

The rearrangement links TRBV11-2 to TRBJ1-2; 9 bases are a match to TRBD1. Trimming removed 3 bases from V and 8 bases from J; junction bases left unmatched: 7. Per the germline V gene, CDR1 is SGHAT and CDR2 is FQNNGV. CDR3 length: 14 residues. CDR3 coding DNA: TGTGCCAGCAGCTTCCAGGGACAGGGAAGAGGCTACACCTTC. Translation: CASSFQGQGRGYTF.

The genes are TRBV6-5 and TRBJ2-3, with 9 bases fitting TRBD1. V lost 6 bases to trimming and J lost 7 bases; unmatched junction nucleotides: 2. The length of the CDR3 is 12 residues. Germline loops: CDR1 MNHEY, CDR2 SVGAGI. CDR3 bases: TGTGCCAGCAGGGACAGGGGTCATACGCAGTATTTT. Its translation is CASRDRGHTQYF.

The chain combines TRBV7-3 with TRBJ1-1; D gene unclear. Germline V gene sequence: CDR1 SGHTA, CDR2 FQGTGA. This CDR3 has 14 amino acids. Trimming stripped 0 bases from V and 4 bases from J, with 9 bases between. The CDR3 sequence: CASSLTLTSTEAFF. The CDR3 DNA sequence: TGTGCCAGCAGCTTAACGTTGACCTCCACTGAAGCTTTCTTT.

The rearrangement links TRBV4-2 to TRBJ1-1; D is perhaps TRBD1 (6 bases). CDR1 and CDR2 (germline): LGHNA, YNFKEQ. Between the trimmed V and J ends, which lost 2 bases and 4 bases, there was a span of 14 bases. This CDR3 is 15 amino acids long. CDR3 coding DNA: TGTGCCAGCAGCCAAAGTACAGGGCAGGGCACTGAAGCTTTCTTT. Protein sequence: CASSQSTGQGTEAFF.